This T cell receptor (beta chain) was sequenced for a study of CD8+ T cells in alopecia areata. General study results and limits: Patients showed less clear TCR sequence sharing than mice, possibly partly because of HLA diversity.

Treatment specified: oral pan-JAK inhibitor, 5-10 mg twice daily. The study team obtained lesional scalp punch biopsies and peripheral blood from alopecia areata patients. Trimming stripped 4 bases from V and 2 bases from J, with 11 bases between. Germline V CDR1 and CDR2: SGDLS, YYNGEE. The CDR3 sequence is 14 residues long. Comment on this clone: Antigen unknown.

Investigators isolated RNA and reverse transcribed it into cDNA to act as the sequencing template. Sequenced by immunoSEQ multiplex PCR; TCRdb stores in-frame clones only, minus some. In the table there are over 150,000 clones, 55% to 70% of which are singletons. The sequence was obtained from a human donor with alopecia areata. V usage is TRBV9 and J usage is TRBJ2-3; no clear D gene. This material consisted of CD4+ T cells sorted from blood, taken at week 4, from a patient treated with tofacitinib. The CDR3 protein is CASSRSVDTDTQYF. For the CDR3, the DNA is TGTGCCAGCAGCAGGAGCGTCGACACAGATACGCAGTATTTT. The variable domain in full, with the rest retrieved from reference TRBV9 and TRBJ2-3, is DSGVTQTPKHLITATGQRVTLRCSPRSGDLSVYWYQQSLDQGLQFLIQYYNGEERAKGNILERFSAQQFPDLHSELNLSSLELGDSALYFCASSRSVDTDTQYFGPGTRLTVL.